This TCR beta chain was recovered during a study of patients and donors after allogeneic stem cell transplantation. From germline, CDR1 is SGHVS and CDR2 FQNEAQ. This CDR3 contains 17 residues. Trimming left V 4 bases short and J 0 bases short, with 18 bases between. TCRdb reprocessed the RT-PCR reads with MiXCR, giving one entry per CDR3 protein. The table has over 150,000 distinct CDR3 sequences, about 29% seen once. The receptor comes from a human donor who was either an allogeneic HSCT recipient or a stem cell or donor lymphocyte infusion donor (not recorded which). It is not recorded whose cells these are; they may come from a transplant donor. V usage is TRBV7-8 and J usage is TRBJ2-5; TRBD1 might be the D (6 bases). Sequencing input: blood, either unsorted or a sorted T cell fraction (not recorded which). Written as DNA, the CDR3 is TGTGCCAGCAGCTCACGTGGGGGCAGCGCCTACCAAGAGACCCAGTACTTC. This codes for CASSSRGGSAYQETQYF.